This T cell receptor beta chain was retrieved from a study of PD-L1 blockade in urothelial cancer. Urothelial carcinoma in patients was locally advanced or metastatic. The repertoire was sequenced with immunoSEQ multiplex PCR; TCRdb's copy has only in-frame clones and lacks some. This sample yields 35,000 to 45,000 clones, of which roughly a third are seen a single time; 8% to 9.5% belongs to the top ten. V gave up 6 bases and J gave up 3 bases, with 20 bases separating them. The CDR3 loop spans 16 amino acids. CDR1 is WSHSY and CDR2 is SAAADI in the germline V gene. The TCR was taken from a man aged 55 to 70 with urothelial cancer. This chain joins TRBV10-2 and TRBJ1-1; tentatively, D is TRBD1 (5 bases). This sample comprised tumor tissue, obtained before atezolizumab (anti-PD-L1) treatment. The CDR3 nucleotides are TGCGCCAGCAGCTATTATCCGGGACCCCCTGACACTGAAGCTTTCTTT. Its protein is CASSYYPGPPDTEAFF.